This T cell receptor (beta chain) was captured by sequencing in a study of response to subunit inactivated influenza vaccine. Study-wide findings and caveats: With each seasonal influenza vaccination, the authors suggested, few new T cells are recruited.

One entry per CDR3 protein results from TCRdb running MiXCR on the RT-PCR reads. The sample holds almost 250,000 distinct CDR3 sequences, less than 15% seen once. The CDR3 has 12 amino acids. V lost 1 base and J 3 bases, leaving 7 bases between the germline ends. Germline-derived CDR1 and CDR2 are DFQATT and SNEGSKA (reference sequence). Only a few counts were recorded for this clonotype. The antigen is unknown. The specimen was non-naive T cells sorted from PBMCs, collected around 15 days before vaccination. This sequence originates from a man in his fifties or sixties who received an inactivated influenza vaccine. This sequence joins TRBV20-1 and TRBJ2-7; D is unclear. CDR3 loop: CSARASVYEQYF. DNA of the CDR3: TGCAGTGCTAGAGCGTCAGTCTACGAGCAGTACTTC.